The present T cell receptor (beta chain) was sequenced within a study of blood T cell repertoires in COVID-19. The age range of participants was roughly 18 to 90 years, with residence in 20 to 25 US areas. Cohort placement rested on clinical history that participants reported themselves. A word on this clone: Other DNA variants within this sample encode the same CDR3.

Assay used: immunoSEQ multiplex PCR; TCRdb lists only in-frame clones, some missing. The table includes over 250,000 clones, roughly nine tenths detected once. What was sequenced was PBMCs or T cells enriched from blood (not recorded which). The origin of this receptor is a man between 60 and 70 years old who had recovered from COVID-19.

The CDR3 bases are TGCGCCAGCAGCTTGGGGCTAGCGGGAGCCTACGAGCAGTACTTC. Translating it yields CASSLGLAGAYEQYF. This chain joins TRBV5-1 and TRBJ2-7; 10 nucleotides agree with TRBD2. Germline CDR1 SGHRS, CDR2 YFSETQ. There are 15 residues in the CDR3. The junction had 2 bases not matched to a gene; V was cut back by 0 bases and J by 2 bases.